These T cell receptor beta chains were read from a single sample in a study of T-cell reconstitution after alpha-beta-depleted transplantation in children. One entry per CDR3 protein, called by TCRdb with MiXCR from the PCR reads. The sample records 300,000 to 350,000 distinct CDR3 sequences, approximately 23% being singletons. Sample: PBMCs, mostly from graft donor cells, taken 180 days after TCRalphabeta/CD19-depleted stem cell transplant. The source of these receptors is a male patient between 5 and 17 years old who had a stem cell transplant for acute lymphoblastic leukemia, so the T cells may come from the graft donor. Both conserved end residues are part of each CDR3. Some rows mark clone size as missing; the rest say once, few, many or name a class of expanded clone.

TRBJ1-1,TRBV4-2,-,CASSNGQGWFTEAFF
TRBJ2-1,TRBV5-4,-,CASSSRLAGVTFF
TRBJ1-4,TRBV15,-,CATSRDRGQAEKLFF
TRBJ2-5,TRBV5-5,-,CASTLNLFQDTQYF
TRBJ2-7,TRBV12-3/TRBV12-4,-,CASSLGRGFYEQYF
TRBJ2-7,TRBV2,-,CASSPGLATTYEQYF
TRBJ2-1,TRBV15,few,CATSRERGRYNEQFF
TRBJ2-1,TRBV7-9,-,CASSFSGRYRNEQFF
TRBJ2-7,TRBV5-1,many,CASSPKPYYEQYF
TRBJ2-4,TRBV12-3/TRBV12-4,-,CASSLKAGYIQYF
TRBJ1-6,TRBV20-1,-,CSATWNSGNSPLHF
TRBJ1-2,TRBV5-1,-,CASSFPTALGYGYTF
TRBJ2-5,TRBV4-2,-,CASSQEGWGGSETQYF
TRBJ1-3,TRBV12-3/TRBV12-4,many,CASRVGGRTGNTIYF
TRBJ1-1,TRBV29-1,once,CSVESGGETEAFF
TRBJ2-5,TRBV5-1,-,CASSLAGLAGEETKYF
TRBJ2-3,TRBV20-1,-,CSARDAGSTDTQYF
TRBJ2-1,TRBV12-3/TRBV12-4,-,CASRGRGGVEGQFF
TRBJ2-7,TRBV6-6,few,CASSYVGYEQYF
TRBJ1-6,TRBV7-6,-,CASSLGPGDSPLHF
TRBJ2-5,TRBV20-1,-,CSAPLGVLAGLQETQYF
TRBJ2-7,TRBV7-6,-,CASSLGTSGRTEQYF
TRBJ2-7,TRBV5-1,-,CASSLYTGEYEQYF
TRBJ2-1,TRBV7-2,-,CASSLAGAGGTMRQFF
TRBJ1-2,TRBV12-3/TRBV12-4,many,CASSFAGGYTF
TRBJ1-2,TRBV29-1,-,CSVVRSSRVSDYGYTF
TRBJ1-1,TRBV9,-,CASSPRGAMTNTEAFF
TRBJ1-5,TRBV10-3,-,CAISVRGLRGQPQHF
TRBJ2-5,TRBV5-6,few,CASSFWGSGTETQYF
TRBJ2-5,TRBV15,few,CATSRDAGEETQYF
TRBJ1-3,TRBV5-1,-,CASSLAGSRSGNTIYF
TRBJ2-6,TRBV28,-,CASSLSLVWWQDRFPFSGANVLTF
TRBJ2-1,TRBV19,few,CASKGTQPYNEQFF
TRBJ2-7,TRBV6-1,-,CASSPRTGIYEQYF
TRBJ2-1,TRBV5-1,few,CASSPVLSSAYNEQFF
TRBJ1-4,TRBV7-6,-,CASSLGTGWRTNEKLFF
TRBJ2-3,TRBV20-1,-,CSAREGQGMYTDTQYF
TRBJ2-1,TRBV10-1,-,CASSATKMNEQFF
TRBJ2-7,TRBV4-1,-,CASTRTSSQGNYEQYF
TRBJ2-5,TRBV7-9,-,CASSSGRIQETQYF
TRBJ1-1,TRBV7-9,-,CASSTLDRGKNTEAFF
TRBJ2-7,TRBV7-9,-,CASSLLAGPVYEQYF
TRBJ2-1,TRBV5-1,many,CASSLGLAGEGREQFF
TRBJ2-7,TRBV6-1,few,CASSRRLVYEQYF
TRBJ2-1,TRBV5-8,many,CASSAKREGRDEQFF
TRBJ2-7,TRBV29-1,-,CSARTGQSSYEQYF
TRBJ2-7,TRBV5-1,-,CASSLGREHEQYF
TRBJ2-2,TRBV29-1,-,CSVPGTGDINTGELFF
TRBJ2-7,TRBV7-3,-,CASSLTAREGSYEQYF
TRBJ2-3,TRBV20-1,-,CSARGLEAVDTQYF
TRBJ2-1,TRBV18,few,CASSPLGGGYNEQFF
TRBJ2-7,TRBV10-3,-,CAISAERDSYEQYF
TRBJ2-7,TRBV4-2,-,CASSQDGAGGPSEQYF
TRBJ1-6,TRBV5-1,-,CASSLGGAPNSPLHF
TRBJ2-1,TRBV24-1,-,CATSVPGVGPQGYNEQFF
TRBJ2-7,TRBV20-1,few,CSAFSGSSYEQYF
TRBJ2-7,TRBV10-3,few,CAISDPGGRGRVIYEQYF
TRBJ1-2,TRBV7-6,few,CASSPGGRYGYTF
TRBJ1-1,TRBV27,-,CASSLLGGSRFF